This T cell receptor (beta chain) was sequenced in a study of cytomegalovirus exposure and HLA in healthy donors. Study outcomes and limitations: For most TCR sequences rarity was the rule, although some public TCRs occurred in many donors.

The length of the CDR3 is 18 residues. J was trimmed by 9 bases and V by 8 bases; bases with no gene match: 16. Germline CDR1 reads MNHEY; CDR2 reads SMNVEV (reference sequence). As regards this clone: Its antigen is currently unknown.

It was with 60 Vbeta and 13 Jbeta primers that the PCR ran. Repertoires were generated with immunoSEQ multiplex PCR, while TCRdb's copy carries only in-frame clones and drops some. There are roughly 190,000 clones in the sample; around 83% occur only once, and around 0.8% lies in the top ten. The sample comprised PBMCs. This sequence was found in a woman under 30 in good health and CMV-seronegative. V usage is TRBV27 and J usage is TRBJ2-1; 16 nucleotides align to TRBD2. The CDR3, as DNA: TGTGCCAGCCACTTTAACCCGGGACTAGCGGGAGGGCCAAGTGAGCAGTTCTTC. As protein: CASHFNPGLAGGPSEQFF.